The source of this T cell receptor beta chain is a study of CD8+ T cells in alopecia areata. Study-level background: Patients in the study were on tofacitinib for 6 to 18 months, then off it for 6 months.

This CDR3 is 15 amino acids long. Germline V CDR1 and CDR2: MNHEY, SMNVEV (reference sequence). The ends were cut back, 6 bases at V and 3 bases at J, with 15 bases in the middle. Extracted RNA was reverse transcribed, and the resulting cDNA served as sequencing template. Assay: immunoSEQ multiplex PCR; the TCRdb copy retains only in-frame clones and omits some. Of roughly 140,000 clones listed, approximately 50% are singletons. Both peripheral blood and punch biopsies of lesional scalp skin were obtained from patients who had alopecia areata. Study-level points and caveats: It was lesional scalp, especially alopecia totalis/universalis, that showed higher clonality than normal scalp.

To note about this clone: Its target is not known.

The V gene is TRBV27, the J gene TRBJ2-4; D possibly corresponds to TRBD2 (6 bases). This receptor was obtained from a human donor with alopecia areata. The sequencing here drew on CD4+ T cells sorted from blood, taken at week 0. This CDR3 is CASSLGGAGKNIQYF. In DNA, the CDR3 is TGTGCCAGCAGCCTCGGGGGAGCTGGCAAAAACATTCAGTACTTC.